Each of the 22 T cell receptor beta chains below was sequenced from the same sample in a study of T cells in Graves' hyperthyroidism and ophthalmopathy. The source material, RNA transcripts, was used to amplify TCR beta CDR3 regions. A set of HTBI primers served as the primers for a first-round RT-PCR of the TCR CDR3. A single record per CDR3 protein comes from TCRdb applying MiXCR to the multiplex PCR reads. The table has 650,000 to 850,000 distinct CDR3 sequences, over 15% seen once. Sequences were obtained from blood. These receptor sequences come from a woman aged 45-59 years with Graves' hyperthyroidism that later progressed to Graves' ophthalmopathy.

The table lists this clonotype with many counts. The chain couples TRBV20-1 to TRBJ2-5; D is uncertain. The germline V and J ends were trimmed by 0 bases and 5 bases, with 16 bases remaining between them. This CDR3 is built from 15 residues. Germline assignment: CDR1 DFQATT and CDR2 SNEGSKA (reference sequence). CDR3: CSARDYFKDGETQYF. The CDR3 DNA follows: TGCAGTGCTAGAGATTACTTTAAGGATGGGGAGACCCAGTACTTC.

This clonotype was detected a few times. The chain recombines TRBV19 with TRBJ1-5; D is possibly TRBD1 (5 bases). The germline V gene has CDR1 LNHDA and CDR2 SQIVND (reference sequence). The CDR3 is 14 amino acids. V was cut by 7 bases and J by 7 bases, with 17 bases left in between. CDR3 DNA sequence: TGTGCCAGTACCAACCGGGGGATACGACAGCCCCAGCATTTT. Translated: CASTNRGIRQPQHF.

The CDR3 reads CASSEDSAGAEKLFF. CDR3 in DNA: TGTGCCAGCAGTGAAGACAGCGCTGGCGCCGAAAAACTGTTTTTT. This chain joins TRBV25-1 and TRBJ1-4; maybe TRBD1 (5 bases). The V end lost 2 bases, the J end lost 8 bases, and 15 bases lay between the germline ends. This CDR3 has 15 residues. Germline CDR1 is MGHDK and CDR2 is SYGVNS.

This clonotype was counted between two and nine times. The chain joins TRBV12-3 or TRBV12-4 to TRBJ2-3; 12 nucleotides match TRBD1. This CDR3 contains 16 residues. With 2 bases clipped from V and 5 bases from J, the junction kept 5 bases outside the gene matches. CDR3: CASSLSGQGAIDTQYF. CDR3 bases: TGTGCCAGCAGTTTATCGGGACAGGGGGCGATAGATACGCAGTATTTT.

V usage is TRBV20-1 and J usage is TRBJ2-1; 12 bases are a match to TRBD2. The junction had 7 bases not matched to a gene; V was cut back by 2 bases and J by 2 bases. The CDR3 is 17 residues long. CDR1 is DFQATT and CDR2 is SNEGSKA in the germline V gene (reference sequence). CDR3 nucleotides: TGCAGTGCTAGACACCTAGCGGGGGGGCAAACCTACAATGAGCAGTTCTTC. As protein: CSARHLAGGQTYNEQFF.

V is TRBV20-1 and J is TRBJ2-3; the D gene is possibly TRBD2 (6 bases). CDR1 and CDR2 (germline): DFQATT, SNEGSKA (reference sequence). V dropped 6 bases and J dropped 2 bases, with 15 bases sitting between them. The CDR3 loop spans 14 amino acids. CDR3 nucleotide sequence: TGCAGTGCCTCTAGGGCGGGGTTCACAGATACGCAGTATTTT. Protein: CSASRAGFTDTQYF.

This clonotype was counted between two and nine times. V and J are TRBV6-6 and TRBJ1-5; unclear D gene. Germline V gives CDR1 MNHNY, CDR2 SVGAGI (reference sequence). V was pared by 0 bases and J by 5 bases, with 8 bases between. The CDR3 sequence is 14 residues long. CDR3: CASSYSAGDQPQHF. In DNA, the CDR3 is TGTGCCAGCAGTTACTCGGCCGGGGATCAGCCCCAGCATTTT.

In its sample, this clonotype was seen once. The chain uses TRBV6-2 or TRBV6-3 and TRBJ2-1; 10 bases are a match to TRBD2. The CDR3 is 16 residues long. Trimming cost V 9 bases and J 2 bases; bases outside gene matches: 10. Germline V lookup: CDR1 MNHEY, CDR2 SVGEGT. The CDR3 coding sequence is TGTGCCAGTAAACGATCTAGCGGGGGCCCCTACAATGAGCAGTTCTTC. As protein: CASKRSSGGPYNEQFF.

This clonotype showed up just a few times. V is TRBV6-1 and J is TRBJ2-7; 8 bases agree with TRBD1. V was pared by 7 bases and J by 1 base, with 6 bases of the junction left unmatched. The CDR3 runs to 14 residues. Germline CDR1 and CDR2: MNHNS and SASEGT. The chain's CDR3 is CASNGQGSSYEQYF. The CDR3 DNA sequence: TGTGCCAGCAATGGACAGGGCTCTTCCTACGAGCAGTACTTC.

The V and J genes are TRBV19 and TRBJ2-1, with 10 bases fitting TRBD2. Germline loops: CDR1 LNHDA, CDR2 SQIVND (reference sequence). V was clipped by 7 bases and J by 7 bases; unmatched bases: 10. The CDR3 runs 15 residues. Here the CDR3 DNA reads TGTGCCAGTACCCCGAGCGGGGGGGCGGGAAATGAGCAGTTCTTC. It encodes CASTPSGGAGNEQFF.

There are a few counts of this clonotype. The rearrangement links TRBV2 to TRBJ2-1; D is undetermined. This CDR3 comprises 13 residues. Trimming pared 3 bases from V and 7 bases from J, leaving 10 bases between. CDR1 and CDR2 from the germline V gene are SNHLY and FYNNEI. As DNA, the CDR3 is TGTGCCAGCAGTGACATACTTAGGAATGAGCAGTTCTTC. Encoded protein: CASSDILRNEQFF.

This clonotype was found many times. The V gene is TRBV29-1, the J gene TRBJ1-1; D is ambiguous. V was trimmed by 1 base and J by 1 base, leaving 1 base between them. Looked up from germline, CDR1 is SQVTM and CDR2 is ANQGSEA. The CDR3 length is 11 residues. CDR3 coding DNA: TGCAGCGTTGAAGGGAACACTGAAGCTTTCTTT. Its translation is CSVEGNTEAFF.

The gene calls are TRBV7-3 and TRBJ2-1, with 9 positions matching TRBD2. Looked up from germline, CDR1 is SGHTA and CDR2 is FQGTGA. Trimming cost V 0 bases and J 0 bases; bases outside gene matches: 9. This CDR3 is built from 19 residues. The CDR3 is CASSLTVTSGGSSYNEQFF. The CDR3 nucleotides read TGTGCCAGCAGCTTAACTGTGACTAGCGGCGGGAGCTCCTACAATGAGCAGTTCTTC.

The chain links TRBV6-1 to TRBJ1-6; TRBD1 matches 9 bases. Trimming cost V 0 bases and J 9 bases; bases outside gene matches: 12. Germline values: CDR1 MNHNS, CDR2 SASEGT. The CDR3 totals 18 residues. CDR3 bases: TGTGCCAGCAGTGAAGCTTCCGACAGGGGGGGGAGAGGTTCACCCCTCCACTTT. Translated, it gives CASSEASDRGGRGSPLHF.

The sample holds many counts of this clonotype. The chain has TRBV11-2 and TRBJ1-6, with 7 nucleotides matching TRBD1. J lost 14 bases, V lost 8 bases, and 15 bases had no gene match. In germline, CDR1 is SGHAT, CDR2 FQNNGV. This CDR3 has 14 residues. The CDR3 is CASSDRVASGSLHF. CDR3 nucleotides: TGTGCCAGCTCCGACAGGGTAGCATCTGGTTCCCTCCACTTT.

The CDR3 loop is CASSLGGSLGNTIYF. CDR3 bases: TGTGCCAGCAGCTTGGGAGGGTCGCTTGGAAACACCATATATTTT. The chain links TRBV13 to TRBJ1-3; D is unresolved. Between the trimmed V and J ends, which lost 3 bases and 3 bases, there was a span of 12 bases. Germline values: CDR1 PRHDT, CDR2 FYEKMQ (reference sequence). The CDR3 spans 15 residues.

In regard to this clonotype: One junction end disagrees with the germline gene, perhaps due to a read error. CDR3 sequence reads: CASSSPLGGNMNTEAFF. The DNA of the CDR3 is TGTGCCAGCTCATCACCTCTGGGGGGGAATATGAACACTGAAGCTTTCTTT. The V gene is TRBV18, the J gene TRBJ1-1, with D possibly TRBD1 on 5 matching bases. This CDR3 has 17 amino acids. CDR1 and CDR2 (germline): KGHSH, LQKENI. Supplemented by reference TRBV18 and TRBJ1-1, the full variable domain reads NAGVMQNPRHLVRRRGQEARLRCSPMKGHSHVYWYRQLPEEGLKFMVYLQKENIIDESGMPKERFSAEFPKEGPSILRIQQVVRGDSAAYFCASSSPLGGNMNTEAFFGQGTRLTVV.

Ten or more counts support this clonotype. CDR3 amino acids: CASTGQGREQYF. For the CDR3, the DNA is TGTGCCAGCACGGGACAGGGTCGGGAGCAGTACTTC. This chain connects TRBV2 to TRBJ2-7; 9 bases line up with TRBD1. The CDR3 contains 12 residues. After removal of 7 bases from V and 7 bases from J, the junction contained 5 bases not matched to a gene. CDR1 and CDR2 from the germline V gene are SNHLY and FYNNEI.

The chain has TRBV27 and TRBJ1-4; 11 nucleotides align to TRBD1. V shed 5 bases, J shed 8 bases, and the junction held 10 bases outside the gene matches. Germline V gene data show CDR1 as MNHEY and CDR2 as SMNVEV (reference sequence). The CDR3 is 16 amino acids. DNA of the CDR3: TGTGCCAGCAGTGAGGCTCCGGGACAGGGGGACGAAAAACTGTTTTTT. Translation: CASSEAPGQGDEKLFF.

To note about this clonotype: Given a much more abundant clone one base away, this may be a read error. The chain couples TRBV5-1 to TRBJ2-2; TRBD1 aligns across 7 bases. V shed 9 bases, J shed 1 base, and the junction held 6 bases outside the gene matches. Germline V gene lookup returns CDR1 SGHRS and CDR2 YFSETQ. The CDR3 covers 14 residues. As DNA, the CDR3 is TGCGCCACCACGGACAGGAGGAACACCGGGGAGCTGTTTTTT. Translation: CATTDRRNTGELFF.

Regarding this clonotype: Being one base from a much bigger clone, this may be a read error. The rearrangement joins TRBV5-1 to TRBJ2-7, with unresolved D. V lost 4 bases to trimming and J lost 1 base, with 12 bases between them. CDR1 and CDR2 from the germline V gene are SGHRS and YFSETQ. CDR3 size: 14 residues. In DNA, the CDR3 is TGCGCCAGCAGCCTGCTTGGGCAGTCCTACGAGCAGTACTTC. It is translated as CASSLLGQSYEQYF.

This clonotype has at least ten counts. This sequence joins TRBV5-1 and TRBJ2-1, with D possibly TRBD2 on 6 matching bases. Trimming shortened V by 7 bases and J by 0 bases, and 17 bases separated the two germline ends. Germline CDR1 SGHRS, CDR2 YFSETQ. The CDR3 totals 16 residues. CDR3 bases: TGCGCCAGCGTCTCGAGCGGGTCGAGCTCCTACAATGAGCAGTTCTTC. The encoded protein is CASVSSGSSSYNEQFF.